The 12 T cell receptor beta chains listed next were all sequenced from one sample in a study of blood T cells in healthy people across ages. Primed by a sample-barcoded 5' primer and a J-beta primer mix, a second PCR proceeded for roughly 6 to 12 cycles. One entry per CDR3 protein, called by TCRdb with MiXCR from the 5' RACE reads. The sample gives fewer than 2,000,000 distinct CDR3 sequences, roughly 32% of which show up once; over 9% is in the top ten. Material for sequencing was blood. These TCRs come from a woman between 25 and 40 years old in good health.

For this clonotype: At one boundary the junction diverges from the germline segment, which might be a read error. This chain links TRBV27 with TRBJ2-1; no reliable D call. CDR1 MNHEY and CDR2 SMNVEV come from the germline V gene (reference sequence). The CDR3 totals 13 residues. In DNA, the CDR3 is TGTGCCAGCAGTTTATCGTCAGACAATGGGCAGTTCTTC. Protein sequence: CASSLSSDNGQFF.

The chain employs TRBV15 and TRBJ2-1, with 9 bases matching TRBD2. Germline CDR1 LNHNV, CDR2 YYDKDF (reference sequence). CDR3 size: 18 residues. V was clipped by 4 bases and J by 3 bases; unmatched bases: 13. In DNA, the CDR3 is TGTGCCACCAGCATATCAGGACTAGCGAGAGTATTCTACAATGAGCAGTTCTTC. Protein sequence: CATSISGLARVFYNEQFF.

Note on this clonotype: This likely comes from a read error, as the CDR3 has no conserved phenylalanine or tryptophan at its end. V is TRBV4-1 and J is TRBJ2-1, with 9 bases fitting TRBD2. This CDR3 comprises 16 residues. Losses at the gene ends were 0 bases for V and 8 bases for J; bases not matched to a gene: 8. Per germline, CDR1 MGHRA and CDR2 YSYEKL. CDR3 nucleotide sequence: TGCGCCAGCAGCCAAGACCTAGCGGGGTCCTGGGATGAGCAGTTCTGC. It codes for CASSQDLAGSWDEQFC.

In this sample, this clonotype turned up a few times. This sequence joins TRBV10-3 and TRBJ2-7; maybe TRBD2 (6 bases). CDR1 and CDR2 from the germline V gene are ENHRY and SYGVKD. V lost 0 bases and J lost 2, with 14 bases in between. CDR3 length: 16 amino acids. The CDR3, as DNA: TGTGCCATCAGTGAGTCGAGCAGGGCGGGGACCTACGAGCAGTACTTC. Translating it yields CAISESSRAGTYEQYF.

The chain couples TRBV5-1 to TRBJ2-4; 7 bases fit TRBD1. With the DNA end fitting TRBJ2-7 better, the J assignment may be wrong. This CDR3 has 13 amino acids. CDR1 and CDR2 from the germline V gene are SGHRS and YFSETQ. This CDR3 reads CASSRGQNDEQYF. The DNA for the CDR3 is TGCGCCAGCAGTCGGGGACAGAACGACGAGCAGTACTTC.

This chain joins TRBV7-9 and TRBJ2-5; D is ambiguous. The J call may be faulty, since TRBJ2-7 better matches the DNA end. The CDR3 covers 12 residues. Germline V gene lookup returns CDR1 SEHNR and CDR2 FQNEAQ (reference sequence). In nucleotides, the CDR3 is TGTGCCAGCAGCTTACTTACAGCCGAGCAGTACTTC. Its protein is CASSLLTAEQYF.

The gene calls are TRBV29-1 and TRBJ1-1; 11 nucleotides line up with TRBD1. Germline assignment: CDR1 SQVTM and CDR2 ANQGSEA. The CDR3 sequence is 13 residues long. Trimming took 4 bases from V and 7 from J; bases not matched to a gene: 5. This CDR3 reads CSVGGQGANEAFF. The DNA for the CDR3 is TGCAGCGTTGGAGGACAGGGGGCGAATGAAGCTTTCTTT.

The rearrangement joins TRBV5-6 to TRBJ1-1; 9 bases agree with TRBD1. The germline CDR1 and CDR2 sequences are SGHDT and YYEEEE. The trim removed 6 bases at V and 10 bases at J, leaving 16 bases unmatched. The CDR3 spans 15 residues. The chain's CDR3 is CASTRGTGSQRGAFF. The CDR3 DNA follows: TGTGCCAGCACCCGGGGGACAGGGTCTCAGCGTGGAGCTTTCTTT.

This chain uses TRBV20-1 with TRBJ2-1; D is unresolved. Germline CDR1 and CDR2: DFQATT and SNEGSKA (reference sequence). The V end lost 5 bases, the J end lost 6 bases, and 23 bases lay between the germline ends. The CDR3 covers 16 residues. CDR3 coding DNA: TGCAGTGCTTGCCCCTTCACGCTAGTCCAAGGCAATGAGCAGTTCTTC. Amino acids: CSACPFTLVQGNEQFF.

This clonotype has more than one count but fewer than ten. The chain uses TRBV5-1 and TRBJ2-1, with TRBD1 identical over 7 bases. Germline values: CDR1 SGHRS, CDR2 YFSETQ. The CDR3 is made up of 15 amino acids. V lost 6 bases and J lost 5; bases outside the gene matches: 11. CDR3 loop: CASKPWGQSHNEQFF. The CDR3 DNA reads TGCGCCAGCAAACCTTGGGGACAGTCCCACAATGAGCAGTTCTTC.

Note on this clonotype: One end of the junction does not line up with germline, which may come from a read error. This rearrangement joins TRBV7-9 to TRBJ2-3, with D perhaps matching TRBD2 (6 bases). Germline V gene sequence: CDR1 SEHNR, CDR2 FQNEAQ (reference sequence). The CDR3 consists of 14 residues. This CDR3 is CPSSRRESPDTQYF. CDR3 nucleotide sequence: TGTCCCAGCAGCCGACGGGAGTCCCCAGATACGCAGTATTTT.

The CDR3 nucleotides read TGTGCCAGCAGCGAGACCGGGACAGGGTATTCTGGCTACACCTTC. Translated: CASSETGTGYSGYTF. V is TRBV6-1 and J is TRBJ1-2; 9 bases agree with TRBD1. CDR1 is MNHNS and CDR2 is SASEGT in the germline V gene. This CDR3 is built from 15 residues. With V trimmed by 6 bases and J by 7 bases, 12 bases remained unmatched.